The clone carrying this T cell receptor (beta chain) has only a few counts. The antigen remains unidentified. Memory CD4+ cells were defined as CD4+CD45RO+CD25-. General study results and limits: Tumor Tregs overlapped most with tumor, then blood, naive CD4+ cells. Tumor memory CD4+ T cell TCR gene usage clustered with blood and lymph node memory CD4+ cells and lymph node naive CD4+ cells.

The CDR3 totals 14 residues. CDR1 SQVTM and CDR2 ANQGSEA come from the germline V gene. The J segment lost 3 bases and the V segment lost 5 bases, leaving 7 bases of the junction unmatched. Semi-nested PCR with Nested Universal Primer A followed constant-region reverse priming of full-length variable regions. TCRdb reanalysed the 5' RACE reads using MiXCR and keeps one entry per CDR3 protein. This sample has approximately 41,000 distinct CDR3 sequences, with 29% found just once. This clonotype was obtained from a female donor with breast cancer. The V gene is TRBV29-1, the J gene TRBJ2-1, with 7 bases matching TRBD1. The source material was memory CD4+ T cells sorted from a lymph node. Subset meaning: memory CD4+ T cells, CD4+CD45RO+CD25-. This chain's CDR3 is CSVRPGTVYNEQFF. The CDR3 DNA is TGCAGCGTTCGGCCCGGGACAGTCTACAATGAGCAGTTCTTC.